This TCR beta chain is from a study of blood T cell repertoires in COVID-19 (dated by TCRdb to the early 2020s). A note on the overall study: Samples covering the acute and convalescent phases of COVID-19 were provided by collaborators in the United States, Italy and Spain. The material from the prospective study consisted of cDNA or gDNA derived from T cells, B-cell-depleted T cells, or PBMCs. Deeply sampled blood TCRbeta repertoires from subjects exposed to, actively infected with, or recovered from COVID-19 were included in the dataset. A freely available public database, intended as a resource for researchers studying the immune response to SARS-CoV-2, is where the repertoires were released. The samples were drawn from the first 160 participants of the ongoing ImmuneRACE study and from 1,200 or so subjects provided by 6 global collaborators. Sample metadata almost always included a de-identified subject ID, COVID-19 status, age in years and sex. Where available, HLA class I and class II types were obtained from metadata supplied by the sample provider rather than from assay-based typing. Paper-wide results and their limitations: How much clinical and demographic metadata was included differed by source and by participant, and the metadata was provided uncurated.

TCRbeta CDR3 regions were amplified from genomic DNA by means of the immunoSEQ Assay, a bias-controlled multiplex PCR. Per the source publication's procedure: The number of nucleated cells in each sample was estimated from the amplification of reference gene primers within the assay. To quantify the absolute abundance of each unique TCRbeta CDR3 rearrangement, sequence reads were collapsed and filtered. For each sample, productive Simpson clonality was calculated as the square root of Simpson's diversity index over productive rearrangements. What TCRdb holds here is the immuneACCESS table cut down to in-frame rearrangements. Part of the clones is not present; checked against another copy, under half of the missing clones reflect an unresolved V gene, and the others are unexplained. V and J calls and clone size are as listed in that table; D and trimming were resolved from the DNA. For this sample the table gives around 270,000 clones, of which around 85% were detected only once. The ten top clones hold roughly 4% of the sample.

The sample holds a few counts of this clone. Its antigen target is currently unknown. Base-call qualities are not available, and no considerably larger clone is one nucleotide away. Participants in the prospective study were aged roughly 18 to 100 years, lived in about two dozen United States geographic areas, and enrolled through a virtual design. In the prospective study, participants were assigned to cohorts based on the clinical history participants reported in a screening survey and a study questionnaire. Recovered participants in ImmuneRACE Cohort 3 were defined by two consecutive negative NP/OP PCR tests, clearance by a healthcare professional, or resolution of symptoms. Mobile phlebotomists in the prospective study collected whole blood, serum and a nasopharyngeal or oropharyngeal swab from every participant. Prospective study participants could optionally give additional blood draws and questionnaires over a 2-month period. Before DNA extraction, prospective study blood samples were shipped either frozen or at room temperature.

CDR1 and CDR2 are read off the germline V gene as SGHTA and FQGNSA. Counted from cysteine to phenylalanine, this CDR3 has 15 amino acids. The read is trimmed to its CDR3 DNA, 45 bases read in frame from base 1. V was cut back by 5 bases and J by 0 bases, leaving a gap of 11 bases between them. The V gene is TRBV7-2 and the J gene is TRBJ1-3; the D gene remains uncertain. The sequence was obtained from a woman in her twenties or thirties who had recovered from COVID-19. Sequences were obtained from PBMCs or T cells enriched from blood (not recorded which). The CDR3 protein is CASSPRRFSGNTIYF. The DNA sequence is TGTGCCAGCAGCCCACGGCGGTTCTCTGGAAACACCATATATTTT.